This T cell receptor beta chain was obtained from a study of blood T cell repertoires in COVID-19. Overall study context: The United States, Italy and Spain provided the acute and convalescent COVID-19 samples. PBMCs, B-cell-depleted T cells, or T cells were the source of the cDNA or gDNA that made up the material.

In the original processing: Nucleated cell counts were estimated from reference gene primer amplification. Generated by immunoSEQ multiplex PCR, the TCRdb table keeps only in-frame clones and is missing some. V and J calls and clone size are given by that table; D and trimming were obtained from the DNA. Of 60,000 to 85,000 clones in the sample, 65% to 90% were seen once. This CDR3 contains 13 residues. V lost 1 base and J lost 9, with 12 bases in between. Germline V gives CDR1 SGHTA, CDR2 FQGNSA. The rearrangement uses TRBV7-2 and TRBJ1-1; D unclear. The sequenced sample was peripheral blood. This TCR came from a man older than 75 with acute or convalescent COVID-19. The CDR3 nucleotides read TGTGCCAGCAGCTTAGGAGGTACGGGGAAAGCTTTCTTT. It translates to CASSLGGTGKAFF.